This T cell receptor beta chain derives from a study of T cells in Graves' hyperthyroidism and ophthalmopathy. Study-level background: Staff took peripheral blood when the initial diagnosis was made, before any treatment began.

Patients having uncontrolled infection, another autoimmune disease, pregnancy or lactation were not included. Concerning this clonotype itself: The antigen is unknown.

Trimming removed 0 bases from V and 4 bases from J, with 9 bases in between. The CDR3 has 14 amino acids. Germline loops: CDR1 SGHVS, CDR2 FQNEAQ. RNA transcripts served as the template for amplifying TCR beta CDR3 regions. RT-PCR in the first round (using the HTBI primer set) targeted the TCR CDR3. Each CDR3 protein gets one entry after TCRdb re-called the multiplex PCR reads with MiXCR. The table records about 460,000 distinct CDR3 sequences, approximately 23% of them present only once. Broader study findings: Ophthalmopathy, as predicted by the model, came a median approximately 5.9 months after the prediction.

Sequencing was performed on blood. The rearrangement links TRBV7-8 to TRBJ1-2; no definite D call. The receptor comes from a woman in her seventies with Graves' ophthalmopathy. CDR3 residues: CASSLAKHVYGYTF. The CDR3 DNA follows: TGTGCCAGCAGCTTAGCGAAGCACGTCTATGGCTACACCTTC.